These 5 T cell receptor beta chains originate from one sample sequenced in a study of neurological immune-mediated disorders. Time point of the sample: longitudinal time-point 3. Via MiXCR, TCRdb re-called the 5' RACE reads, giving one row per CDR3 protein. The table includes approximately 45,000 distinct CDR3 sequences, roughly 14% detected once. The sequencing input was PBMCs. Source of these receptors: a man in his thirties or forties in good health.

This clonotype was counted a single time. This chain links TRBV3-1 with TRBJ1-6; possible D gene TRBD1, 5 bases. V shed 8 bases and J shed 8 bases, with 16 bases lying between them. The CDR3 contains 14 residues. CDR1 LGHDT and CDR2 YNNKEL come from the germline V gene (reference sequence). The CDR3: CASGATGVYSPLHF. The CDR3 DNA reads TGTGCCAGCGGTGCGACGGGGGTTTATTCACCCCTCCACTTT.

With respect to this clonotype: A much larger clone sits a single nucleotide away, making a read error possible. This sequence joins TRBV5-1 and TRBJ2-1, with a weak D call TRBD2 (7 bases). The V end lost 6 bases, the J end lost 9 bases, and 16 bases lay between the germline ends. CDR3 size: 13 residues. Germline V CDR1 and CDR2: SGHRS, YFSETQ. The CDR3 nucleotides read TGCGCCAGCACCTGGGGGGGGGGCCGTGAGCAGTTCTTC. It codes for CASTWGGGREQFF.

This clonotype has ten or more counts. The CDR3 DNA reads TGCGCCAGCAGCCAAACCGTACCGGCACTAGCGGGAGACAATAGGTGGAAAAATACGCAGTATTTT. Amino acids: CASSQTVPALAGDNRWKNTQYF. The chain links TRBV5-1 to TRBJ2-3, with TRBD2 identical over 11 bases. Germline-derived CDR1 and CDR2 are SGHRS and YFSETQ. The CDR3 runs 22 residues. With V trimmed by 4 bases and J by 7 bases, 29 bases remained unmatched.

The chain links TRBV6-5 to TRBJ2-3; D gene ambiguous. CDR3 size: 15 residues. Germline values: CDR1 MNHEY, CDR2 SVGAGI. The CDR3 sequence is CTNSYRPSFTDTQYF. DNA of the CDR3: TGTACCAACAGTTACCGACCGTCGTTCACAGATACGCAGTATTTT.

This clonotype appeared many times. This chain joins TRBV6-4 and TRBJ2-1, with D perhaps matching TRBD2 (5 bases). Germline lookup yields CDR1 MRHNA and CDR2 SNTAGT. This CDR3 has 11 amino acids. The V and J ends lost 4 bases and 8 bases respectively, with 6 bases between them. DNA for the CDR3: TGTGCCAGCAGTGCGGGATATGAGCAGTTCTTC. This gives the protein CASSAGYEQFF.